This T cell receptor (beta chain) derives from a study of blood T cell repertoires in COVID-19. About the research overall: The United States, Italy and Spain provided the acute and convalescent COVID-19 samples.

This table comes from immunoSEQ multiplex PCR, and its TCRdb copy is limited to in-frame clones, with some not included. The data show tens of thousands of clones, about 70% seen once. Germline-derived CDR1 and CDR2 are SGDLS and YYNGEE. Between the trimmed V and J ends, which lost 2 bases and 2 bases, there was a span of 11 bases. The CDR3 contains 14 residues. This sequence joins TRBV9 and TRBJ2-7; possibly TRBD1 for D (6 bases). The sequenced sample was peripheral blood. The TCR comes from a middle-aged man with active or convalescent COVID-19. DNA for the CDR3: TGTGCCAGCAGCGTGACAGGCCTTCCCTACGAGCAGTACTTC. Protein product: CASSVTGLPYEQYF.